The clone carrying this T cell receptor (beta chain) was counted at least ten times. The record originates from a study of early T cells in non-severe SARS-CoV-2 infection. The wider study: Sequencing used unsorted whole-blood bulk RNA, so chains lack pairing.

Individual cDNA molecules received unique molecular identifiers during library preparation. MiXCR was run by TCRdb on the 5' RACE reads, yielding one entry per CDR3 protein. The sample holds approximately 90,000 distinct CDR3 sequences; approximately 12% are singletons and the top ten take 3.5% to 5%. The ends were cut back, 5 bases at V and 8 bases at J, with 21 bases in the middle. This CDR3 comprises 16 residues. Germline CDR1 is SGHAT and CDR2 is FQNNGV. The chain couples TRBV11-2 to TRBJ1-4; tentative D call: TRBD1 (5 bases). The receptor was isolated from an adult who was a healthcare worker with PCR-confirmed SARS-CoV-2 infection or an uninfected control (not recorded which). The sequencing here drew on whole blood, taken at baseline. This CDR3 is CASSPNTGTPGEKLFF. The CDR3 coding sequence is TGTGCCAGCAGCCCTAACACTGGGACGCCGGGGGAAAAACTGTTTTTT. Complete variable domain (other parts from reference TRBV11-2 and TRBJ1-4): EAGVAQSPRYKIIEKRQSVAFWCNPISGHATLYWYQQILGQGPKLLIQFQNNGVVDDSQLPKDRFSAERLKGVDSTLKIQPAKLEDSAVYLCASSPNTGTPGEKLFFGSGTQLSVL.